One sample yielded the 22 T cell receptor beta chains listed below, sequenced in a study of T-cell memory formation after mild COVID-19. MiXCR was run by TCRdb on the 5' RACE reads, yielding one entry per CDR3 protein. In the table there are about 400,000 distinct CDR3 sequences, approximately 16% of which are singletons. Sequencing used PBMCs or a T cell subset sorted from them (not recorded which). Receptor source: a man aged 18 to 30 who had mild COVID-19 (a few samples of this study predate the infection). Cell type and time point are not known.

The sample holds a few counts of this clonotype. The CDR3 loop reads CASSFGGSNEQFF. CDR3 nucleotides: TGTGCCAGCAGTTTTGGGGGTTCGAATGAGCAGTTCTTC. The chain carries TRBV27 and TRBJ2-1; D could derive from TRBD1 or TRBD2 (5 bases each). Per germline, CDR1 MNHEY and CDR2 SMNVEV (reference sequence). Trimming pared 3 bases from V and 7 bases from J, leaving 10 bases between. There are 13 residues in the CDR3.

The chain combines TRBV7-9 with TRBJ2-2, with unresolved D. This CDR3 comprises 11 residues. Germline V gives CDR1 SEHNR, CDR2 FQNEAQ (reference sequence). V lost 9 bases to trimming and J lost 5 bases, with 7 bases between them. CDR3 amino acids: CASPKTGELFF. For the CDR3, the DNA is TGTGCCAGTCCAAAGACCGGGGAGCTGTTTTTT.

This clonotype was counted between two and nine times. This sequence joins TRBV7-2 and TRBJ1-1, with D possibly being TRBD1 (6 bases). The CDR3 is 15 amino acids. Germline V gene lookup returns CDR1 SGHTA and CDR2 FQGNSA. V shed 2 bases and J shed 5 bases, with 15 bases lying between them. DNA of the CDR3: TGTGCCAGCAGCTTAAGTAGCACAGGGCAAACTGAAGCTTTCTTT. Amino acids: CASSLSSTGQTEAFF.

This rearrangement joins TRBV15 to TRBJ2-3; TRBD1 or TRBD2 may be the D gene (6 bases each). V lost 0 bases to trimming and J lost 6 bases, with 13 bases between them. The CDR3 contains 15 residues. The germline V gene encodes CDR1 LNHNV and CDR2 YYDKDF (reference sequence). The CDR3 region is CATSRESLGGDTQYF. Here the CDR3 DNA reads TGTGCCACCAGCAGAGAATCACTAGGGGGGGATACGCAGTATTTT.

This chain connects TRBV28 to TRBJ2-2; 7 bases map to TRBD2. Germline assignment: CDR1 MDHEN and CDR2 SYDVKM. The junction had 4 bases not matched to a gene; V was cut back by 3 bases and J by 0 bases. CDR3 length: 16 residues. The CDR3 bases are TGTGCCAGCAGTTTGTGGGGGGGTACGAACACCGGGGAGCTGTTTTTT. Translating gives CASSLWGGTNTGELFF.

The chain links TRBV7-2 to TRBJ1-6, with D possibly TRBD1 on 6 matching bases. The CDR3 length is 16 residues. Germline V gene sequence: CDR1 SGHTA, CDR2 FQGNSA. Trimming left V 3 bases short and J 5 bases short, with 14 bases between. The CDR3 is CASSFARTADNSPLHF. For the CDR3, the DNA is TGTGCCAGCAGCTTTGCGAGGACAGCTGATAATTCACCCCTCCACTTT.

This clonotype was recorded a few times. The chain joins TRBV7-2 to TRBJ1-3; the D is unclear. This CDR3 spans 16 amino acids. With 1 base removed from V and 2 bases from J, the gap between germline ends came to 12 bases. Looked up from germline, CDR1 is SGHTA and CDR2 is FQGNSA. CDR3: CASSLDRPGPGNTIYF. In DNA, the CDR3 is TGTGCCAGCAGCTTAGACCGCCCGGGCCCTGGAAACACCATATATTTT.

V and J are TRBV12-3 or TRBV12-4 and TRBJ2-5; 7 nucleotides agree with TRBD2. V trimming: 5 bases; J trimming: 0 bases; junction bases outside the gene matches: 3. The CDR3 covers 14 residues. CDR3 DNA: TGTGCCAGCAGTCCTACTAGCGACCAAGAGACCCAGTACTTC. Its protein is CASSPTSDQETQYF.

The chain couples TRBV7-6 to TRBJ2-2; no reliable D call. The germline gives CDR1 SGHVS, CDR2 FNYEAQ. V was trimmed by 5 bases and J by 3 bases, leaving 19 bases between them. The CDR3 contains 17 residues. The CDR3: CASSKTDSIGDTGELFF. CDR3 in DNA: TGTGCCAGCAGCAAGACCGACTCGATAGGCGACACCGGGGAGCTGTTTTTT. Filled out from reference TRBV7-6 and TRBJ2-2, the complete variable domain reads GAGVSQSPRYKVTKRGQDVALRCDPISGHVSLYWYRQALGQGPEFLTYFNYEAQQDKSGLPNDRFSAERPEGSISTLTIQRTEQRDSAMYRCASSKTDSIGDTGELFFGEGSRLTVL.

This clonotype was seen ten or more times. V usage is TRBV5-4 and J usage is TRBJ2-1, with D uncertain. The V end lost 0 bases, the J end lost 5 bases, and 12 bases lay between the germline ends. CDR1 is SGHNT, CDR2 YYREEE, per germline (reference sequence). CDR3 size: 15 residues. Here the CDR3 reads CASSLVGHVNNEQFF. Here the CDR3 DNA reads TGTGCCAGCAGCTTGGTGGGCCACGTTAACAATGAGCAGTTCTTC. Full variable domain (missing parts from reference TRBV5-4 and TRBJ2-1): ETGVTQSPTHLIKTRGQQVTLRCSSQSGHNTVSWYQQALGQGPQFIFQYYREEENGRGNFPPRFSGLQFPNYSSELNVNALELDDSALYLCASSLVGHVNNEQFFGPGTRLTVL.

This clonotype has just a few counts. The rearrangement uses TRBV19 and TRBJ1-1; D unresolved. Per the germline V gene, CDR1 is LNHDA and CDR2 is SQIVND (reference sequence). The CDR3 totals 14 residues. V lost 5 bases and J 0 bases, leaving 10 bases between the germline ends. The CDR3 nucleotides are TGTGCCAGTAGTTCCCGGGAAATGAACACTGAAGCTTTCTTT. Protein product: CASSSREMNTEAFF. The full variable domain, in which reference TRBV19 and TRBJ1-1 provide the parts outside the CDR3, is DGGITQSPKYLFRKEGQNVTLSCEQNLNHDAMYWYRQDPGQGLRLIYYSQIVNDFQKGDIAEGYSVSREKKESFPLTVTSAQKNPTAFYLCASSSREMNTEAFFGQGTRLTVV.

The CDR3 reads CASSVAGMDSQGYTF. In DNA, the CDR3 is TGTGCCAGCAGCGTAGCGGGTATGGATTCGCAGGGCTACACCTTC. The V call is TRBV9, the J call TRBJ1-2; D gene unclear. The CDR3 runs 15 residues. The germline V gene has CDR1 SGDLS and CDR2 YYNGEE. Between the trimmed V and J ends, which lost 0 bases and 8 bases, there was a span of 17 bases.

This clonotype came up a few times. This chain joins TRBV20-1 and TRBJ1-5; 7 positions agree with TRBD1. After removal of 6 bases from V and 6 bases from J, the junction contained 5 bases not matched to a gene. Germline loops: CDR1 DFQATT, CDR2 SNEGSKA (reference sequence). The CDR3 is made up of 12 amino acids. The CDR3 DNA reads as TGCAGTGCAACAGGGGCGGTTCAGCCCCAGCATTTT. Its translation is CSATGAVQPQHF.

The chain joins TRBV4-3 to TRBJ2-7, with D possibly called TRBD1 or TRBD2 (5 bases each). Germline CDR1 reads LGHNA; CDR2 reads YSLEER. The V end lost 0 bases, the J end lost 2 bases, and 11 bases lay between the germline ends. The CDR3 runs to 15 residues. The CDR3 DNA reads TGCGCCAGCAGCCAAGAGGGAGACAGACCCTACGAGCAGTACGTC. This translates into CASSQEGDRPYEQYV.

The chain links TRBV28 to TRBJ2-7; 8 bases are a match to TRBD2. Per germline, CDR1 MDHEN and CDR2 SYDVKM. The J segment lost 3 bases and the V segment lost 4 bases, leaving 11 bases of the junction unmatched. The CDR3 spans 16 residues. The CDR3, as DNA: TGTGCCAGCAGTTCCCGGGGTAGCGGGGCTGTCTACGAGCAGTACGTC. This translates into CASSSRGSGAVYEQYV.

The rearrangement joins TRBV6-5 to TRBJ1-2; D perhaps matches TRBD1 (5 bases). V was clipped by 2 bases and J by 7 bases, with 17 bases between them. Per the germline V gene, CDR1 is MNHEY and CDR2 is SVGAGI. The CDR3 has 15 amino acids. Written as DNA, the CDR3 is TGTGCCAGCAGTTACCGTTACGGGGCTGGAGCTGGCTACACCTTC. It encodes CASSYRYGAGAGYTF.

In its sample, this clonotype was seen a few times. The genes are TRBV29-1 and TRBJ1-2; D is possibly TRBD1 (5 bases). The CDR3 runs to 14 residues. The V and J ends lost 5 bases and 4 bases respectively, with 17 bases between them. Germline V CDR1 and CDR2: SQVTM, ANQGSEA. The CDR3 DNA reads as TGCAGCGTTAGGCCACAGGCATATGGCTATGGCTACACCTTC. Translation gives CSVRPQAYGYGYTF.

The CDR3 loop is CASGRGGGASDTQYF. The CDR3 DNA sequence: TGTGCCAGCGGGAGAGGCGGGGGGGCCTCAGATACGCAGTATTTT. The chain is built from TRBV2 and TRBJ2-3; 9 positions match TRBD2. CDR3 length: 15 residues. Germline V lookup: CDR1 SNHLY, CDR2 FYNNEI. V was pared by 8 bases and J by 4 bases, with 10 bases of the junction left unmatched.

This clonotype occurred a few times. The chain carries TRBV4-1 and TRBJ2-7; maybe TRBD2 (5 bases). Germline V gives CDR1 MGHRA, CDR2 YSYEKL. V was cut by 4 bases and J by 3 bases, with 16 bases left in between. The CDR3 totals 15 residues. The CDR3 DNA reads TGCGCCAGCAGCCTTGGGATAGGACGGGACTACGAGCAGTACTTC. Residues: CASSLGIGRDYEQYF.

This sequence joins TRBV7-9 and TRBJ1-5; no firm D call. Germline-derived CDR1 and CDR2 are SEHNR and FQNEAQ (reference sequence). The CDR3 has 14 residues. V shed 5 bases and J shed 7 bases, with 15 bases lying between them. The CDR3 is CASSARGVQQPQHF. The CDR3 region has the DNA TGTGCCAGCAGCGCTCGTGGGGTTCAACAGCCCCAGCATTTT. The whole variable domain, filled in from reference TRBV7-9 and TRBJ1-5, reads DTGVSQNPRHKITKRGQNVTFRCDPISEHNRLYWYRQTLGQGPEFLTYFQNEAQLEKSRLLSDRFSAERPKGSFSTLEIQRTEQGDSAMYLCASSARGVQQPQHFGDGTRLSIL.

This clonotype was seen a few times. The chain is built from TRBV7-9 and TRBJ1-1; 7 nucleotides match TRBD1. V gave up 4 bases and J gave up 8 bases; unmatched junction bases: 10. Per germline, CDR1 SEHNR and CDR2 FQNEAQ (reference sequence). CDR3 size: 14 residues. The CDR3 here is CASSSSTGQAEAFF. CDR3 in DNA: TGTGCCAGCAGCTCATCGACAGGGCAGGCGGAAGCTTTCTTT.

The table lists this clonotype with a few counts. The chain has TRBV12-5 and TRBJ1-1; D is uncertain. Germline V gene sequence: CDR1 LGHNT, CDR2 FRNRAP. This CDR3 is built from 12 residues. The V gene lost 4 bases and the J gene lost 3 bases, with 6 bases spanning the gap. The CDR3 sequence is CASGSQDTEAFF. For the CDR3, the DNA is TGTGCTAGTGGTTCTCAGGACACTGAAGCTTTCTTT.